This T cell receptor beta chain was identified in a study of human versus mouse CDR3 diversity and MHC coevolution (TCRdb year 2017). Some background on the complete study: According to reports, the immunoSEQ assay can detect one in 200,000 T cells and keeps multiplex PCR amplification bias to a minimum. Human naive CD4 T cell repertoires were used as a reference for TCR selection on multiple MHC II alleles and were compared with human-TCR-locus transgenic mice carrying single MHC II. Across mouse and human samples, the number of valid reads per sample ranged from about 0.6 x 10^7 to 1.8 x 10^7. The human cohort comprised three healthy volunteer blood donors, one aged 30 to 40, one aged 40 to 50 and one aged 60 to 69 at collection.

Naive CD4 T cells, defined as CD45RO-negative and CD62L-positive, were isolated from PBMCs by fluorescence-activated cell sorting. About 50 ml of fresh peripheral blood was collected from each donor, and PBMCs were isolated by Ficoll density centrifugation. Cell sorting was carried out on a FACSAria III instrument, and a purity above 95% was achieved for all samples. Genomic DNA was extracted from the sorted cells using the QIAGEN blood and tissue kit and was quantified on a NanoDrop 1000. The immunoSEQ platform deep sequenced and quantified TCR alpha and beta chains by multiplex PCR of genomic DNA. From the authors' description of their analysis: Annotation of the TCR sequences relied on IMGT gene and region definitions. Out-of-frame rearrangements were taken as a proxy for the preselection repertoire and were compared with in-frame clonotypes. The iCHAO1 estimator provided with the immunoSEQ platform was used to estimate repertoire size. A Gini index based on the Lorenz curve was applied to in-frame amino acid clonotypes to measure clonal inequality. The intersect function of the R package tcR was used to count shared clonotypes, and the Jaccard index was used to score similarity. V, J and V-J usage frequencies went into a principal component analysis run with the R prcomp function, with no normalization applied. Held by TCRdb, this immuneACCESS table contains in-frame sequences only and omits some clones. Under half of the omission traces to an unresolved V gene where checked; the cause of the rest is unknown. V, J and clone size are taken as reported in that table, and D and trimming were inferred from the DNA itself. The table for this sample lists about 83,000 clones; about nine tenths of them were counted only once. The biggest ten clones account for more than 0.13% of the sample.

Of note for this clone: Its antigen remains undetermined. Per-base quality was not reported, and no clone a single base away is much larger than it.

The V and J ends are trimmed by 1 base and 0 bases, leaving 15 bases between them. The cysteine opens and the phenylalanine closes a CDR3 of 17 amino acids. Only CDR3 DNA is held: 51 bases, read in frame from base 1. The germline V gene gives CDR1 as SGHVS and CDR2 as FQNEAQ. Study-level results and caveats: On average, humans had more CDR3 deletions and insertions than mice, indicating greater exonuclease and TdT activity. Among all the groups compared, the lowest clonal inequality scores came from most of the three human donors. Because human T cells were selected on roughly six MHC II alleles, repertoire diversity in humans and mice was not considered directly comparable. According to iCHAO1 estimates, humans had the largest TCR beta repertoire, about 1.6 million clonotypes, which was attributed likely to selection by multiple MHC II molecules.

This clonotype was obtained from a person between 30 and 69 years old in good health. The chain was built from TRBV7-8 and TRBJ1-1; TRBD1 could be the D gene, as 6 bases match. The sequencing input was naive CD4+ T cells from blood. The cell subset or site label here, explained by the study, means: CD45RO-negative CD62L-positive naive CD4 T cells. The CDR3 reads as follows: CASSLVTGNFMNTEAFF. The DNA reads as follows: TGTGCCAGCAGCTTAGTGACAGGTAACTTCATGAACACTGAAGCTTTCTTT.